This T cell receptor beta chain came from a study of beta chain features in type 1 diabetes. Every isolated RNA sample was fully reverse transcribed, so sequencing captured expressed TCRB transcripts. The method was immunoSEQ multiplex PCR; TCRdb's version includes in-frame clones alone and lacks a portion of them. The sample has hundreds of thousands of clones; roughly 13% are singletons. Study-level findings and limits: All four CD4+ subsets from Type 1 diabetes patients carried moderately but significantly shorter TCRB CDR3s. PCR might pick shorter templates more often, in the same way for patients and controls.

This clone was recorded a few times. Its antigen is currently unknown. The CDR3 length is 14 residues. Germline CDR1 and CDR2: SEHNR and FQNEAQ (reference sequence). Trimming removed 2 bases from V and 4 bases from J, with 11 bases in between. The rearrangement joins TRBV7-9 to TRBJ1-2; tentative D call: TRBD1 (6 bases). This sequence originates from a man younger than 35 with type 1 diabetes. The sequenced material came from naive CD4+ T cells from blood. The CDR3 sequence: CASSLSGTSYGYTF. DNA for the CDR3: TGTGCCAGCAGCTTAAGCGGGACAAGCTATGGCTACACCTTC.